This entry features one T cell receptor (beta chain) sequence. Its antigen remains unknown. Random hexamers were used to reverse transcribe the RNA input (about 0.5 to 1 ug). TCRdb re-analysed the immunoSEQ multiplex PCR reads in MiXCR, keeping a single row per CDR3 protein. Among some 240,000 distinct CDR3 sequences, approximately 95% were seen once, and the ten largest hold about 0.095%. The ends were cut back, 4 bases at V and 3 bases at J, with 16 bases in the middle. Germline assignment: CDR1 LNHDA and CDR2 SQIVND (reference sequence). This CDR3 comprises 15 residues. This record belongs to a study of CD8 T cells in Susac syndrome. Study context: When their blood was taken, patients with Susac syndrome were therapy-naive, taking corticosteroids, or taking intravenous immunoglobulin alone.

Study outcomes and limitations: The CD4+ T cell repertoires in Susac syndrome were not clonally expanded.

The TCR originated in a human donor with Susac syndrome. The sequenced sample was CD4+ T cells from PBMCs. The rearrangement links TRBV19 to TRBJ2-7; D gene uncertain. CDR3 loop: CASSNQHGIGYEQYF. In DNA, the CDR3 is TGTGCCAGTAGTAACCAACATGGGATTGGCTACGAGCAGTACTTC.